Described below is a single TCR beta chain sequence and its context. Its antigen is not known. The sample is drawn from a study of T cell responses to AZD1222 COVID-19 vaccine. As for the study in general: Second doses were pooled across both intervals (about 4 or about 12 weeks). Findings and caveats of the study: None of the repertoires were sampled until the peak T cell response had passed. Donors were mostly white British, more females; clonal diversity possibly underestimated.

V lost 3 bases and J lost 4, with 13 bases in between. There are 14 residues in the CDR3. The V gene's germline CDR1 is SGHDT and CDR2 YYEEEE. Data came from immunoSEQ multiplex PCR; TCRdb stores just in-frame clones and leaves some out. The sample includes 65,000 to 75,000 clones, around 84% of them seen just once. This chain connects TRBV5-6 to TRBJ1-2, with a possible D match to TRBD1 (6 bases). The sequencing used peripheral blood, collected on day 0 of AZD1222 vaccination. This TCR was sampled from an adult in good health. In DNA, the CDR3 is TGTGCCAGCAGCTCCCTACAGGGATCCTATGGCTACACCTTC. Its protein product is CASSSLQGSYGYTF. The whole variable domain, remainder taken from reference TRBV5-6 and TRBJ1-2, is DAGVTQSPTHLIKTRGQQVTLRCSPKSGHDTVSWYQQALGQGPQFIFQYYEEEERQRGNFPDRFSGHQFPNYSSELNVNALLLGDSALYLCASSSLQGSYGYTFGSGTRLTVV.